This record looks at one T cell receptor beta chain sequence and its context. The target antigen is unknown. The data belong to a study of blood T cells in healthy people across ages. Study conclusions and caveats: Naive T cell percentage showed a strong correlation with TCR beta diversity.

CDR3 length: 12 amino acids. V lost 4 bases to trimming and J lost 6 bases, with 7 bases between them. With a J-beta primer mix and a sample-barcoded 5' primer, a second PCR ran 7 to 11 cycles. Using its own MiXCR run on the 5' RACE reads, TCRdb lists one record per CDR3 protein. In the table there are more than 550,000 distinct CDR3 sequences, 22% of which are singletons. This TCR was recovered from a man aged 70-80 years in good health. This chain connects TRBV12-3 or TRBV12-4 to TRBJ2-4; D not resolved. Sequencing input: blood. CDR3 coding DNA: TGTGCCAGCAGTTCGGCGATAAACATTCAGTACTTC. It codes for CASSSAINIQYF.